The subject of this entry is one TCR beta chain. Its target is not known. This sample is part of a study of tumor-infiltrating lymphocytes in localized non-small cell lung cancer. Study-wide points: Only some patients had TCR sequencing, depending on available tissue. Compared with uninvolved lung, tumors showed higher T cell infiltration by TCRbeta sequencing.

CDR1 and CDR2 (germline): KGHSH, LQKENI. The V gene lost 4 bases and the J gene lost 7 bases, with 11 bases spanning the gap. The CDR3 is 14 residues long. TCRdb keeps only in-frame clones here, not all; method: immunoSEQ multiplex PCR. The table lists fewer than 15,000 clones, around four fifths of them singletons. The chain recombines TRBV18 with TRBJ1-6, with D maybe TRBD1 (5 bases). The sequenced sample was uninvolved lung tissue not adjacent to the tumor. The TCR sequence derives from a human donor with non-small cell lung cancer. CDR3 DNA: TGTGCCAGCTCACTCCAGGGAGGGAATTCACCCCTCCACTTT. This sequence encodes CASSLQGGNSPLHF. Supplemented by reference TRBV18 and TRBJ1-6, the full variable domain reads NAGVMQNPRHLVRRRGQEARLRCSPMKGHSHVYWYRQLPEEGLKFMVYLQKENIIDESGMPKERFSAEFPKEGPSILRIQQVVRGDSAAYFCASSLQGGNSPLHFGNGTRLTVT.